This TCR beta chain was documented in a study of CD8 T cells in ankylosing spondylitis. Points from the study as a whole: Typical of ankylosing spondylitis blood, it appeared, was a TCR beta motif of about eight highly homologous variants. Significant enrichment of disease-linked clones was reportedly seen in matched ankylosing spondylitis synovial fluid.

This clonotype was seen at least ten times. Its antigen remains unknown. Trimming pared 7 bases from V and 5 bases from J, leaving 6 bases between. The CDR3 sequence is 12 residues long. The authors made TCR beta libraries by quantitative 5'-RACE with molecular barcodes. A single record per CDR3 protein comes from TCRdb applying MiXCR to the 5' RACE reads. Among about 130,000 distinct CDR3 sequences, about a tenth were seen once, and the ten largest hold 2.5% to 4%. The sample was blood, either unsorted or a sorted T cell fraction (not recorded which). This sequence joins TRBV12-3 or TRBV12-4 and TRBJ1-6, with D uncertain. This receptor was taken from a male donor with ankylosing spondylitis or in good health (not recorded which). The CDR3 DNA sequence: TGTGCCAGCACAGGCGATAATTCACCCCTCCACTTT. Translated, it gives CASTGDNSPLHF.